One and the same sample provided the 16 T cell receptor beta chains below, sequenced in a study of T cell changes during pregnancy in multiple sclerosis. TCRdb keeps only in-frame clones here, not all; method: immunoSEQ multiplex PCR. The data show 45,000 to 50,000 clones, with 94% seen just once and 4% to 5.5% held by the top ten. Sequences were derived from CD8+ T cells from peripheral blood mononuclear cells, sampled in the first trimester of pregnancy. The source of these receptors is a female donor with multiple sclerosis, enrolled in a pregnancy study.

The chain employs TRBV9 and TRBJ2-1, with 9 positions matching TRBD2. The CDR3 is 15 residues long. Trimming cost V 0 bases and J 8 bases; bases outside gene matches: 6. Germline CDR1 and CDR2: SGDLS and YYNGEE. This CDR3 reads CASSVVAGGGYEQFF. For the CDR3, the DNA is TGTGCCAGCAGCGTAGTTGCGGGAGGGGGCTATGAGCAGTTCTTC.

This sequence joins TRBV25-1 and TRBJ2-2; 8 bases map to TRBD1. The germline V gene encodes CDR1 MGHDK and CDR2 SYGVNS. J lost 6 bases, V lost 4 bases, and 7 bases had no gene match. The CDR3 loop spans 15 amino acids. CDR3 nucleotide sequence: TGTGCCAGCAGTGGGCCAGGGGGCAAATCCGGGGAGCTGTTTTTT. Its translation is CASSGPGGKSGELFF.

The genes are TRBV6-5 and TRBJ2-1; tentatively, D is TRBD2 (6 bases). This CDR3 comprises 15 residues. CDR1 is MNHEY, CDR2 SVGAGI, per germline. Trimming cost V 5 bases and J 0 bases, with 11 bases left between them. CDR3: CASSQEGSSYNEQFF. The CDR3 region has the DNA TGTGCCAGCAGTCAGGAGGGGAGCTCCTACAATGAGCAGTTCTTC.

This clone was detected only a few times. This sequence joins TRBV9 and TRBJ1-2; D may be TRBD1 (6 bases). Trimming took off 3 bases at V and 0 bases at J, with 12 bases between the two ends. CDR1 is SGDLS, CDR2 YYNGEE, per germline. This CDR3 comprises 15 residues. CDR3 protein: CASSGTGIANYGYTF. CDR3 nucleotide sequence: TGTGCCAGCAGCGGCACAGGGATAGCTAACTATGGCTACACCTTC.

The chain joins TRBV7-9 to TRBJ2-7; 8 nucleotides agree with TRBD1. Trimming took 6 bases from V and 3 from J; bases not matched to a gene: 10. The CDR3 has 15 amino acids. The germline gives CDR1 SEHNR, CDR2 FQNEAQ (reference sequence). CDR3 DNA sequence: TGTGCCAGCAGTTTCGGACAGGGAAGATACTACGAGCAGTACTTC. Its translation is CASSFGQGRYYEQYF.

The V call is TRBV13, the J call TRBJ2-3, with a tentative D call TRBD2 (6 bases). Deletions cut 5 bases from V and 4 bases from J, with 16 bases between. The CDR3 is 15 amino acids. Germline CDR1 is PRHDT and CDR2 is FYEKMQ (reference sequence). The CDR3 protein is CASSQRLDSADTQYF. DNA of the CDR3: TGTGCCAGCAGCCAAAGACTAGATAGTGCAGATACGCAGTATTTT.

The chain links TRBV5-4 to TRBJ2-5; weak D call: TRBD2 (6 bases). Trimming left V 1 base short and J 2 bases short, with 15 bases between. Germline V lookup: CDR1 SGHNT, CDR2 YYREEE (reference sequence). The CDR3 is 16 amino acids. The CDR3 coding sequence is TGTGCCAGCAGCTTGCCACTAGCAGAAGTTCAAGAGACCCAGTACTTC. Encoded protein: CASSLPLAEVQETQYF.

The rearrangement uses TRBV5-4 and TRBJ1-1; D is perhaps TRBD1 (5 bases). CDR3 length equals 14 residues. Trimming left V 4 bases short and J 4 bases short, with 14 bases between. In germline, CDR1 is SGHNT, CDR2 YYREEE (reference sequence). The CDR3 bases are TGTGCCAGCAGCCCCGGGGGGGAAGGCACTGAAGCTTTCTTT. This encodes CASSPGGEGTEAFF. Filled out from reference TRBV5-4 and TRBJ1-1, the complete variable domain reads ETGVTQSPTHLIKTRGQQVTLRCSSQSGHNTVSWYQQALGQGPQFIFQYYREEENGRGNFPPRFSGLQFPNYSSELNVNALELDDSALYLCASSPGGEGTEAFFGQGTRLTVV.

This chain links TRBV5-1 with TRBJ2-1; D remains ambiguous. V was trimmed by 1 base and J by 4 bases, leaving 9 bases between them. Germline loops: CDR1 SGHRS, CDR2 YFSETQ. The length of the CDR3 is 14 residues. The CDR3 bases are TGCGCCAGCAGCTTGATTGACAATTACAATGAGCAGTTCTTC. This gives the protein CASSLIDNYNEQFF.

The V call is TRBV6-1, the J call TRBJ2-3; TRBD2 agrees at 10 bases. The CDR3 runs 15 residues. V dropped 6 bases and J dropped 5; count of bases not matched to a gene: 8. Germline assignment: CDR1 MNHNS and CDR2 SASEGT. The CDR3 sequence is CASSLGLAVVDTQYF. CDR3 nucleotide sequence: TGTGCCAGCAGCCTAGGACTAGCGGTGGTAGATACGCAGTATTTT.

The rearrangement joins TRBV7-9 to TRBJ2-5; no reliable D call. From germline, CDR1 is SEHNR and CDR2 FQNEAQ (reference sequence). The CDR3 spans 12 residues. V was cut by 5 bases and J by 5 bases, with 9 bases left in between. The CDR3 bases are TGTGCCAGCAGCCACTTCGGGGAGACCCAGTACTTC. Encoded protein: CASSHFGETQYF.

This CDR3 reads CASSVEWGQGLNEQYF. For the CDR3, the DNA is TGTGCCAGCAGCGTAGAATGGGGACAGGGGCTGAACGAGCAGTACTTC. This rearrangement joins TRBV9 to TRBJ2-7; TRBD1 aligns across 10 bases. The V and J ends lost 0 bases and 5 bases, in that order; junction bases with no gene match: 8. From germline, CDR1 is SGDLS and CDR2 YYNGEE. The CDR3 extends over 16 amino acids. The full variable domain, rest sourced from reference TRBV9 and TRBJ2-7, is DSGVTQTPKHLITATGQRVTLRCSPRSGDLSVYWYQQSLDQGLQFLIQYYNGEERAKGNILERFSAQQFPDLHSELNLSSLELGDSALYFCASSVEWGQGLNEQYFGPGTRLTVT.

This clone was detected a few times. The chain is built from TRBV9 and TRBJ2-1; possibly TRBD1 for D (8 bases). CDR3 length equals 14 residues. V was trimmed by 0 bases and J by 10 bases, leaving 14 bases between them. The germline V gene has CDR1 SGDLS and CDR2 YYNGEE. The CDR3 protein is CASSVAYRGGEQFF. CDR3 in DNA: TGTGCCAGCAGCGTAGCATACAGGGGGGGCGAGCAGTTCTTC.

The chain recombines TRBV28 with TRBJ2-5; 7 bases align to TRBD1. CDR3 length equals 16 residues. In germline, CDR1 is MDHEN, CDR2 SYDVKM. J was trimmed by 3 bases and V by 2 bases; bases with no gene match: 9. CDR3 sequence: CASSLRGTVDEETQYF. The CDR3 nucleotides are TGTGCCAGCAGTTTAAGGGGGACAGTTGACGAAGAGACCCAGTACTTC.

The chain links TRBV7-2 to TRBJ2-1; 12 bases match TRBD2. Germline values: CDR1 SGHTA, CDR2 FQGNSA. J lost 7 bases, V lost 2 bases, and 6 bases had no gene match. The CDR3 runs to 16 residues. CDR3 residues: CASSLWVTSGGNEQFF. DNA for the CDR3: TGTGCCAGCAGCTTATGGGTGACTAGCGGGGGTAATGAGCAGTTCTTC.

The chain carries TRBV9 and TRBJ1-2; D ambiguous. This CDR3 comprises 14 residues. Germline values: CDR1 SGDLS, CDR2 YYNGEE. Trimming stripped 0 bases from V and 5 bases from J, with 11 bases between. The CDR3 reads CASSVDGSVYGYTF. In nucleotides, the CDR3 is TGTGCCAGCAGCGTAGATGGCAGCGTTTATGGCTACACCTTC.